Listed below are T cell receptor beta chains from one sample, sequenced in a study of tumor and adjacent non-tumor tissue in lung cancer. Each CDR3 protein gets one entry after TCRdb re-called the multiplex PCR reads with MiXCR. The table records 77,000 or so distinct CDR3 sequences, 76% of them present only once. Sequenced sample: distant non-tumor lung tissue. The source of these receptors is a man in his 70s with non-small cell lung cancer. The CDR3 runs from the conserved cysteine through the conserved F or W. D genes are given only for firm matches. Clone size is given for some rows only: seen once, a few or many times, or a class if the clone is expanded.

j_call d_call clone_size v_call cdr3_nt cdr3_aa
TRBJ2-3 TRBD1 NA TRBV10-2 TGCGCCAGCAGTGACTCGGGACAGGATACAGATACGCAGTATTTT CASSDSGQDTDTQYF
TRBJ2-7 NA once TRBV11-2 TGTGCCAGGAGTCGGACAAGGAAATGGTACGAGCAGTACTTC CARSRTRKWYEQYF
TRBJ2-5 TRBD2 NA TRBV29-1 TGCAGCCTTGAATTCTATTGGAGTAGCGGGGGGAAAGAAGAGACCCAGTACTTC CSLEFYWSSGGKEETQYF
TRBJ2-1 TRBD1 NA TRBV11-3 TGTGCCAACAGCATCGACAGGGGGACATACAATGAGCAGCTCTTC CANSIDRGTYNEQLF
TRBJ2-7 NA NA TRBV11-3 TGTGCCAGCAGCCAAGGGATTAGTGAAATCTCAGAGCAGTACTTC CASSQGISEISEQYF
TRBJ1-3 TRBD1 NA TRBV12-3/TRBV12-4 TGTGCCAGCAGTCGTCCCGGGACAGGGGTCGGCTCTGGGTACACCATATATTTT CASSRPGTGVGSGYTIYF
TRBJ2-7 TRBD1 NA TRBV6-5 TGTGCCAGCAGTTACTGCTCTTCGGGACAGTGCTACGAGCAGTACTTC CASSYCSSGQCYEQYF
TRBJ2-1 NA once TRBV11-2 TGTGGCAGCAGCTTAAGTCCCGGCCAGAATGAGCAGTTCTTC CGSSLSPGQNEQFF
TRBJ1-4 NA NA TRBV5-1 TGCGCCAGCAGCTTGGAGGCCGGAGCTAATGAAAAACTGTTTTTT CASSLEAGANEKLFF
TRBJ1-1 NA NA TRBV12-3/TRBV12-4 TGTGCCAGCAATTTAGAGACGGACACTGAAGCTTTCTTT CASNLETDTEAFF
TRBJ1-1 TRBD1 NA TRBV29-1 TGCAGTGTTAGTAAGGGGGCTATGAACACTGAAGCTTTCTTT CSVSKGAMNTEAFF
TRBJ1-6 NA once TRBV6-1 TGTGCCAGCAGTGAGAGTTCAGTGAGAAACGGTAGCTCCTATAATTCACCCCTCCACTTT CASSESSVRNGSSYNSPLHF
TRBJ2-5 NA NA TRBV11-2 TGTACCACCAGCTTAGATGGCAGGGACGAAACCCAGTACTTC CTTSLDGRDETQYF
TRBJ2-5 TRBD2 NA TRBV20-1 TGCAGTGATAGTCTTAGCGGGGGCCAAGAGACCCAGTACTTC CSDSLSGGQETQYF
TRBJ1-2 NA few TRBV20-1 TGCAGTGCTAGAGTCCAGGGGAGCTATGGCTACACCTTC CSARVQGSYGYTF
TRBJ2-5 NA NA TRBV2 TGTGACAGCACCCGGGACTTGCAACAGACCCAGTACTTC CDSTRDLQQTQYF
TRBJ2-7 NA NA TRBV6-5 TGTGCCAGCAGTTACTCGTTTACATGGGGCAGTTACGAGCAGTATTTC CASSYSFTWGSYEQYF
TRBJ2-7 NA NA TRBV2 TGTGCCAGCAGTCCCTCGGGGATGACCTACGAGCAGTACTTC CASSPSGMTYEQYF
TRBJ2-1 NA NA TRBV12-5 TGTGCTAGTGGCTTGGTACCTAGTGGGGGAATCTCCAACAATGAGCAGTTTTTC CASGLVPSGGISNNEQFF
TRBJ2-2 NA NA TRBV7-8 TGTGCCAGCAGCACCGGGACAGTGAACACCGGGGAGGTGCTTTTT CASSTGTVNTGEVLF
TRBJ2-1 NA NA TRBV4-1 TGCGCCAGCAGCTCACCCCAGGGAGGGACAGGATCCTTCAATGAGCAGTTCTTC CASSSPQGGTGSFNEQFF
TRBJ1-1 NA NA TRBV5-1 TGCGCCAGCAGCTTGTTCCCAGGCGTACACACTGAAGCTTTCTTT CASSLFPGVHTEAFF
TRBJ1-2 NA few TRBV11-1 TGTGCCAGCAGCTTAGGCAGATATGCCTACACCTTC CASSLGRYAYTF
TRBJ2-5 NA NA TRBV11-3 TGTGCTAGCAGCAAACCGGTCAAGGAGACCCAGCACTTC CASSKPVKETQHF
TRBJ2-3 NA once TRBV11-2 TGTTCTAACAGCTTTTGGGGGGCTTCAGATACGCAGTATTTT CSNSFWGASDTQYF
TRBJ1-1 NA NA TRBV6-2/TRBV6-3 TGTGCCAGCAGTTACGCAGTTAGAAACAATGAAGCTATCTTT CASSYAVRNNEAIF
TRBJ2-1 TRBD1 NA TRBV6-1 TGTGCCAGCAGGTACCGGGACAGGGGCTATGATAAGCAGTTCTTC CASRYRDRGYDKQFF
TRBJ1-1 NA few TRBV11-3 TGTGCCAGCAGCCCCTCCGCGAATACTGAAGCTTTCTTT CASSPSANTEAFF
TRBJ1-2 NA once TRBV19 TGTGCCAGTAGCCCCGGGACACACTATGGCTACACCTTC CASSPGTHYGYTF
TRBJ2-1 TRBD2 NA TRBV19 TGTGCCAGTAGTAGATCGGGACTAGCGGGAGATGAGCAGTTCTTC CASSRSGLAGDEQFF
TRBJ2-7 TRBD1 NA TRBV6-2/TRBV6-3 TGTGCCAGTAGTCTAGACAGGGTAAAAGACTACGAGCAGTGCTTC CASSLDRVKDYEQCF
TRBJ2-7 NA few TRBV29-1 TGCAGTGCCTGGGGGATGAACCCCGAGCAATACTTC CSAWGMNPEQYF
TRBJ1-1 NA NA TRBV11-2 TGTATCAGCAGACGGACGACGGTTTACACTGAAGCTTTCTTT CISRRTTVYTEAFF
TRBJ2-1 NA NA TRBV11-3 TGTGTCAGCAGCTTAGATCCCACGGTGGGTAGGGGTCAGCAATTCTTC CVSSLDPTVGRGQQFF
TRBJ2-3 NA NA TRBV29-1 TGCAGCGTTTCTTGGACCACTCCGTATACGCAGTATTTT CSVSWTTPYTQYF
TRBJ1-4 NA many TRBV28 TGTGCCAGCAGTTTGGGCGGGGTTGAAAAACTGTTTTTT CASSLGGVEKLFF
TRBJ2-1 NA NA TRBV29-1 TGCAGCGCTAAGACTGGGACATCCTACAATGAGCAGTTCTTC CSAKTGTSYNEQFF
TRBJ2-3 TRBD1 few TRBV5-1 TGTGCCAGCAGCTTGGGACAGCTGACAGATACGCAGTATTTT CASSLGQLTDTQYF
TRBJ1-4 TRBD1 NA TRBV19 TGTGCCAGTAGCCTGGGACAGGACACTAATGAAAAACTGTTTTTT CASSLGQDTNEKLFF
TRBJ2-7 TRBD1 NA TRBV5-4 TGTGCCGGCAGCCCGGACTCGGGGACAGGGGGCTACGAGCAGTACTTC CAGSPDSGTGGYEQYF
TRBJ2-3 NA NA TRBV6-1 TGTGTCAGTAGTGCCGGCGTGACAGATACGCAGTATTTT CVSSAGVTDTQYF
TRBJ1-6 NA NA TRBV6-5 TGTGTCAGCAGTTACAGCGGGGATGCGGGTTCACCCCTTCACTTT CVSSYSGDAGSPLHF
TRBJ1-1 NA NA TRBV29-1 TGCAGCGTCGACACCTTGCAGGCAGCAAACAATGAAGCTTTCTTT CSVDTLQAANNEAFF
TRBJ1-2 NA NA TRBV10-3 TGTGCCATCAGTGTTGAGCAAAGCCACGGCAGCACCTTC CAISVEQSHGSTF
TRBJ2-7 NA NA TRBV11-2 TGTCCCAGCAGCTTAGTTGGTTGGGATCGACAGAAGTACTTC CPSSLVGWDRQKYF
TRBJ2-5 TRBD1 NA TRBV12-3/TRBV12-4 TGTGCCAGCAGCCAGGACAGGGTGGTGACCCAGTACTTC CASSQDRVVTQYF
TRBJ1-1 NA NA TRBV11-2 TGTACTAGCAGCTTACGGGGGAGGGATAAGTGGAACACTGAAGCTTTCTTT CTSSLRGRDKWNTEAFF
TRBJ2-6 NA NA TRBV6-5 TGTACCAGCAGTTCCGGGATAAGGGGCTCTGGGGCCAATGTCCTGACTTTC CTSSSGIRGSGANVLTF
TRBJ2-1 NA once TRBV29-1 TGCAGCGTTAGTGACCCGCGATACAATGGGCAGTTATTC CSVSDPRYNGQLF
TRBJ2-1 TRBD1 many TRBV10-1 TGCGCCAGCAGTGAGGGCTTGGGGACAGGGAATGAGCAGTTCTTC CASSEGLGTGNEQFF
TRBJ1-1 NA NA TRBV11-2 TGTGTCAGCACATTGAGGTGTACTGAAGCTTTCTTT CVSTLRCTEAFF
TRBJ2-3 NA NA TRBV4-1 TGCGCCAGCAGCCAGGGGAGAATCACAGATAGGCAATATTTT CASSQGRITDRQYF
TRBJ2-7 NA few TRBV2 TGTGCCAGCAAGAGACAGCCCACCTACGAGCAGTACTTC CASKRQPTYEQYF